The 20 T cell receptor beta chains given below trace back to one sample, sequenced in a study of CD8 T cells in Susac syndrome. Random-hexamer reverse transcription was applied to 0.5 to 1 ug RNA. Each CDR3 protein gets one entry after TCRdb re-called the immunoSEQ multiplex PCR reads with MiXCR. The top ten clones hold roughly 0.56% of a sample with under 90,000 distinct CDR3 sequences, roughly 91% of them seen once. Sequencing was carried out using CD4+ T cells from PBMCs. All receptors derive from a human donor with Susac syndrome.

This rearrangement joins TRBV29-1 to TRBJ2-6; no clear D gene. CDR1 and CDR2 (germline): SQVTM, ANQGSEA. This CDR3 is 15 amino acids long. V lost 2 bases and J lost 4, with 12 bases in between. In DNA, the CDR3 is TGCAGCGTTGAAAACGGACGGCCGGGGGCCAACGTCCTGACTTTC. It is translated as CSVENGRPGANVLTF.

This clonotype was recorded only once. The rearrangement uses TRBV5-1 and TRBJ2-5; 8 bases map to TRBD2. The CDR3 contains 14 residues. The germline gives CDR1 SGHRS, CDR2 YFSETQ. Losses at the gene ends were 3 bases for V and 1 base for J; bases not matched to a gene: 2. CDR3 loop: CASSSGGTQETQYF. The CDR3 nucleotides read TGCGCCAGCAGCTCGGGGGGGACCCAAGAGACCCAGTACTTC.

The rearrangement uses TRBV12-3 or TRBV12-4 and TRBJ1-4; no definite D call. The CDR3 length is 16 residues. V dropped 6 bases and J dropped 4 bases, with 18 bases sitting between them. CDR3 sequence: CASSRTEPHINEKLFF. CDR3 coding DNA: TGTGCCAGCAGCCGAACGGAGCCCCACATTAATGAAAAACTGTTTTTT.

The V and J genes are TRBV25-1 and TRBJ2-1; D is unresolved. Germline assignment: CDR1 MGHDK and CDR2 SYGVNS. This CDR3 region has 16 residues. Trimming pared 6 bases from V and 3 bases from J, leaving 18 bases between. CDR3 residues: CASSAATARNYNEQFF. CDR3 DNA sequence: TGTGCCAGCAGCGCCGCGACGGCTCGAAACTACAATGAGCAGTTCTTC.

The chain links TRBV2 to TRBJ1-1; D remains unclear. Germline V gene data show CDR1 as SNHLY and CDR2 as FYNNEI. V was shortened by 7 bases and J by 1 base, with 10 bases between the two germline ends. The CDR3 sequence is 13 residues long. This chain's CDR3 is CASTRAENTEAFF. In nucleotides, the CDR3 is TGTGCCAGCACTCGCGCCGAGAACACTGAAGCTTTCTTT.

The J gene is TRBJ2-5, the V gene TRBV15; 9 positions agree with TRBD2. Germline V gives CDR1 LNHNV, CDR2 YYDKDF (reference sequence). Germline trimming cut 1 base from V and 2 bases from J; bases unmatched to any gene: 8. CDR3 length equals 17 residues. Here the CDR3 DNA reads TGTGCCACCAGCAGAGGAGAGAGACTAGCGGAACAAGAGACCCAGTACTTC. Its protein product is CATSRGERLAEQETQYF. The complete variable domain, with remaining parts taken from reference TRBV15 and TRBJ2-5, reads DAMVIQNPRYQVTQFGKPVTLSCSQTLNHNVMYWYQQKSSQAPKLLFHYYDKDFNNEADTPDNFQSRRPNTSFCFLDIRSPGLGDTAMYLCATSRGERLAEQETQYFGPGTRLLVL.

The V gene is TRBV9, the J gene TRBJ2-2; D is uncertain. This CDR3 spans 14 amino acids. The V end lost 3 bases, the J end lost 3 bases, and 9 bases lay between the germline ends. Germline V gives CDR1 SGDLS, CDR2 YYNGEE. The CDR3 here is CASSDLSDTGELFF. The CDR3 DNA follows: TGTGCCAGCAGCGATCTCTCGGACACCGGGGAGCTGTTTTTT.

The chain carries TRBV12-3 or TRBV12-4 and TRBJ1-1; no firm D call. This CDR3 is 14 amino acids long. V lost 1 base and J 11 bases, leaving 17 bases between the germline ends. The CDR3 loop reads CASSLGPGVLKAFF. The CDR3 DNA is TGTGCCAGCAGTTTAGGTCCCGGAGTATTAAAGGCTTTCTTT.

The V call is TRBV5-4, the J call TRBJ1-5; 10 nucleotides match TRBD1. V trimming: 3 bases; J trimming: 8 bases; junction bases outside the gene matches: 8. The CDR3 runs 15 residues. Germline CDR1 reads SGHNT; CDR2 reads YYREEE (reference sequence). The CDR3 region has the DNA TGTGCCAGCAGCTCCTCCCGGGACAGGGGAGAGCCCCAGCATTTT. This translates into CASSSSRDRGEPQHF.

Comment on this clonotype: One end of the junction does not line up with germline, which may come from a read error. This chain joins TRBV7-2 and TRBJ1-5, with D uncertain. In germline, CDR1 is SGHTA, CDR2 FQGNSA. The CDR3 has 13 amino acids. In DNA form, the CDR3 reads TGTGCCGGCAGCTTAGATCCCGGTCAGCCCCAGCATTTT. It encodes CAGSLDPGQPQHF.

The CDR3 protein is CASSTALVDTQYF. DNA for the CDR3: TGTGCCAGCAGCACAGCGTTAGTGGATACGCAGTATTTT. The rearrangement joins TRBV6-5 to TRBJ2-3; unclear D gene. Per the germline V gene, CDR1 is MNHEY and CDR2 is SVGAGI. This CDR3 region has 13 residues. V gave up 6 bases and J gave up 6 bases, with 13 bases separating them.

The chain carries TRBV29-1 and TRBJ1-2; the D gene is possibly TRBD1 (5 bases). Per germline, CDR1 SQVTM and CDR2 ANQGSEA. Trimming cost V 0 bases and J 6 bases, with 17 bases left between them. The CDR3 length is 15 residues. This CDR3 is CSVEDPGAARNGYTF. CDR3 nucleotide sequence: TGCAGCGTTGAAGATCCCGGGGCAGCGCGGAATGGCTACACCTTC.

The V gene is TRBV13, the J gene TRBJ2-5; a possible D gene is TRBD1 (5 bases). Germline assignment: CDR1 PRHDT and CDR2 FYEKMQ (reference sequence). This CDR3 has 14 residues. V gave up 4 bases and J gave up 0 bases, with 9 bases separating them. The CDR3 loop reads CASSSTVYQETQYF. The CDR3 coding sequence is TGTGCCAGCAGCTCGACAGTGTACCAAGAGACCCAGTACTTC.

The chain employs TRBV5-4 and TRBJ2-1; 10 positions agree with TRBD1. Germline V CDR1 and CDR2: SGHNT, YYREEE (reference sequence). CDR3 size: 15 residues. The trim removed 4 bases at V and 9 bases at J, leaving 10 bases unmatched. The CDR3 sequence: CASSQGGQGFGEQFF. CDR3 DNA sequence: TGTGCCAGCAGCCAAGGGGGACAGGGGTTTGGTGAGCAGTTCTTC. Supplemented by reference TRBV5-4 and TRBJ2-1, the full variable domain reads ETGVTQSPTHLIKTRGQQVTLRCSSQSGHNTVSWYQQALGQGPQFIFQYYREEENGRGNFPPRFSGLQFPNYSSELNVNALELDDSALYLCASSQGGQGFGEQFFGPGTRLTVL.

V gene TRBV12-3 or TRBV12-4 combines with J gene TRBJ2-5; D may be TRBD2 (5 bases). V was shortened by 6 bases and J by 4 bases, with 21 bases between the two germline ends. The CDR3 spans 16 residues. The CDR3 is CASSPGGYGPGETQYF. The DNA of the CDR3 is TGTGCCAGCAGCCCCGGCGGGTATGGGCCTGGAGAGACCCAGTACTTC.

This clonotype was observed a single time. The CDR3 spells CSASHWRVGYNEQFF. The CDR3 bases are TGCAGTGCTAGTCATTGGCGGGTCGGCTACAATGAGCAGTTCTTC. V gene TRBV20-1 combines with J gene TRBJ2-1; weak D call: TRBD2 (5 bases). The CDR3 is 15 amino acids. V lost 3 bases to trimming and J lost 3 bases, with 15 bases between them. Germline values: CDR1 DFQATT, CDR2 SNEGSKA (reference sequence).

The chain combines TRBV19 with TRBJ2-7; D possibly matches TRBD1 or TRBD2 (5 bases each). The germline V gene has CDR1 LNHDA and CDR2 SQIVND (reference sequence). Trimming stripped 5 bases from V and 3 bases from J, with 11 bases between. The CDR3 spans 13 residues. The CDR3 reads CASSSWDGYEQYF. In nucleotides, the CDR3 is TGTGCCAGTAGTTCCTGGGACGGCTACGAGCAGTACTTC. Using reference TRBV19 and TRBJ2-7 for the parts outside the CDR3, the full variable domain is DGGITQSPKYLFRKEGQNVTLSCEQNLNHDAMYWYRQDPGQGLRLIYYSQIVNDFQKGDIAEGYSVSREKKESFPLTVTSAQKNPTAFYLCASSSWDGYEQYFGPGTRLTVT.

The chain combines TRBV20-1 with TRBJ2-7; TRBD1 or TRBD2 may be the D gene (6 bases each). Trimming stripped 4 bases from V and 2 bases from J, with 18 bases between. Germline CDR1 reads DFQATT; CDR2 reads SNEGSKA (reference sequence). This CDR3 has 15 residues. The CDR3 spells CSATLGGTITYEQYF. The CDR3 bases are TGCAGTGCTACCCTTGGGGGGACAATAACCTACGAGCAGTACTTC.

The CDR3 sequence: CASSRGLAGGGNEQFF. CDR3 in DNA: TGTGCCAGCAGCCGCGGACTAGCAGGCGGTGGGAATGAGCAGTTCTTC. This sequence joins TRBV14 and TRBJ2-1, with 8 nucleotides matching TRBD2. Trimming removed 4 bases from V and 7 bases from J; junction bases left unmatched: 12. Germline CDR1 is SGHDN and CDR2 is FVKESK. The CDR3 is 16 residues long.

The chain combines TRBV9 with TRBJ2-7; D is unresolved. This CDR3 is built from 15 residues. Looked up from germline, CDR1 is SGDLS and CDR2 is YYNGEE. The V gene lost 4 bases and the J gene lost 2 bases, with 16 bases spanning the gap. For the CDR3, the DNA is TGTGCCAGCAGCCTTGAGTTGGGTCGAGCCTACGAGCAGTACTTC. This encodes CASSLELGRAYEQYF.